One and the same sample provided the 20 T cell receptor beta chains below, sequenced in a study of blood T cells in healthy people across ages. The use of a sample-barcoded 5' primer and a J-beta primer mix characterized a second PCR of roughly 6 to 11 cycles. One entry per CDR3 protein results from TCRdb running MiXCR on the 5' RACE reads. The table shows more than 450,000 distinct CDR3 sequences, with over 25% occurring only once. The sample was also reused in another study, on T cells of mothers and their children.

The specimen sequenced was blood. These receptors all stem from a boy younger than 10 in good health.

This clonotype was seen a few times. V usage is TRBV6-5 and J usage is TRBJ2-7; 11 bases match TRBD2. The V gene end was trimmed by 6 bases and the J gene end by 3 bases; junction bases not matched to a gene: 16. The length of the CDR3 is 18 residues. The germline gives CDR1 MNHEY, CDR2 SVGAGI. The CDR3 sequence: CASRDSLLAGAPDYEQYF. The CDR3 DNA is TGTGCCAGCAGGGACTCCTTACTAGCGGGGGCCCCGGACTACGAGCAGTACTTC.

As DNA, the CDR3 is TGTGCCAGCAGCACTCTAGGGCGCGGGAGGCCGGGGGAGTTCTTC. Translating gives CASSTLGRGRPGEFF. The chain employs TRBV7-2 and TRBJ2-1; TRBD2 aligns across 8 bases. With 5 bases clipped from V and 14 bases from J, the junction kept 17 bases outside the gene matches. The germline CDR1 and CDR2 sequences are SGHTA and FQGNSA. This CDR3 comprises 15 residues.

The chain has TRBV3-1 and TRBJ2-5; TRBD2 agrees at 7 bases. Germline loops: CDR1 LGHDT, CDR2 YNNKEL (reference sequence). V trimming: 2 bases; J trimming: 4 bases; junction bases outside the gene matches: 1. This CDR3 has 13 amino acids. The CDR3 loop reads CASSQRGVETQYF. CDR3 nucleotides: TGTGCCAGCAGCCAACGGGGGGTAGAGACCCAGTACTTC.

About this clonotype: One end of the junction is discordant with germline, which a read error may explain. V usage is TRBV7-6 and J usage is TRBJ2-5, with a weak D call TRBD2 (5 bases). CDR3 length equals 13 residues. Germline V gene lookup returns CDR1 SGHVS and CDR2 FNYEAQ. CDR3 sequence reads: CASSPDLQETQCF. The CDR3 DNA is TGTGCCAGCAGCCCGGACTTACAAGAGACCCAGTGCTTC.

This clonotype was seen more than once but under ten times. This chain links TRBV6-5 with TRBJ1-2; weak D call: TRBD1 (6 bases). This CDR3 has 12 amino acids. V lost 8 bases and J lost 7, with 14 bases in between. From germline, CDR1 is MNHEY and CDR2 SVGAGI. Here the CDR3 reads CASHRANGGYTF. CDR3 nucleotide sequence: TGTGCCAGCCACAGGGCAAATGGTGGCTACACCTTC.

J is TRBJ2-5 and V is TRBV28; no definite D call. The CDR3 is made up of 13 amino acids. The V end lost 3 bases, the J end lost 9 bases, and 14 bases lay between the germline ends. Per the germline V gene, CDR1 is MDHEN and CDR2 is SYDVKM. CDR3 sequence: CASSLQGYLSQYF. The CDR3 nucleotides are TGTGCCAGCAGTTTGCAAGGGTATCTATCCCAGTACTTC.

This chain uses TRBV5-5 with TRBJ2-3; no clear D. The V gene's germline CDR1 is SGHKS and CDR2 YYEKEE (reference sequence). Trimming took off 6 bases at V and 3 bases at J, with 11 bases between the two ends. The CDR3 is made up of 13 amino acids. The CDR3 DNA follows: TGTGCCAGCATCCCGACGGCTACAGATACGCAGTATTTT. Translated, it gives CASIPTATDTQYF.

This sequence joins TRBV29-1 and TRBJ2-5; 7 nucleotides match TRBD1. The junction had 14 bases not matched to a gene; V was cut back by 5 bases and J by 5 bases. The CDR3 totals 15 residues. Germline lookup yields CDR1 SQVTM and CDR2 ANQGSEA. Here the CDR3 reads CSVLPTGWTGETQYF. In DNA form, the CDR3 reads TGCAGCGTTCTCCCGACAGGGTGGACGGGGGAGACCCAGTACTTC.

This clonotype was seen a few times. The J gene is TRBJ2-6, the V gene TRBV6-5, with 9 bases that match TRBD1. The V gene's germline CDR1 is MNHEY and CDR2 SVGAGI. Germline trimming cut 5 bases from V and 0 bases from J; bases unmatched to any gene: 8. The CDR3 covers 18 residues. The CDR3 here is CASSHRQGVSSGANVLTF. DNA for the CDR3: TGTGCCAGCAGTCACCGACAGGGGGTTAGCTCTGGGGCCAACGTCCTGACTTTC.

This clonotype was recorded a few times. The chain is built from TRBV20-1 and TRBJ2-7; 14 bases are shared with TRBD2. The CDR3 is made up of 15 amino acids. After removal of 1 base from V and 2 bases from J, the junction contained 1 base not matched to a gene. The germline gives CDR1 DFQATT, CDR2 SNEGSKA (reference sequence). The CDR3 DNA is TGCAGTGCTAGAGTGACTAGCGGGGGGGCCTACGAGCAGTACTTC. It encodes CSARVTSGGAYEQYF.

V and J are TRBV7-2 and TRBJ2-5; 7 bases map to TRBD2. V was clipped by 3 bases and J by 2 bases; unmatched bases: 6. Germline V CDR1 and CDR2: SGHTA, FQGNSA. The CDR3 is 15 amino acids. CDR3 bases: TGTGCCAGCAGCTTCCAGGGAGCGGGACAAGAGACCCAGTACTTC. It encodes CASSFQGAGQETQYF.

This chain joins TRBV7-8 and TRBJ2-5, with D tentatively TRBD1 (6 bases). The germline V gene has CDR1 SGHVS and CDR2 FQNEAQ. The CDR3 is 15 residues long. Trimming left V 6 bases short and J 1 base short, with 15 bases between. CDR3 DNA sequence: TGTGCCAGCAGTATCCGGGACACGCCCCAAGAGACCCAGTACTTC. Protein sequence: CASSIRDTPQETQYF.

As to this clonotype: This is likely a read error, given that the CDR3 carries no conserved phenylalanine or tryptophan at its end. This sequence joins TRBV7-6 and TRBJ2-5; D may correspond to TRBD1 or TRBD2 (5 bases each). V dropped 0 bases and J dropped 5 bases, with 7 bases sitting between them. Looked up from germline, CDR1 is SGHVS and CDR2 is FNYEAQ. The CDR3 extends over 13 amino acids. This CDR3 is CASSLAGVETQYI. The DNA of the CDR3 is TGTGCCAGCAGCTTAGCGGGGGTTGAGACCCAGTACATC.

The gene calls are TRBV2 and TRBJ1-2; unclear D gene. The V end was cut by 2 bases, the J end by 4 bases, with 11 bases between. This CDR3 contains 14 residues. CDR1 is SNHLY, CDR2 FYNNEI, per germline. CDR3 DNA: TGTGCCAGCAGTGAAAGTCAGCCACCCTATGGCTACACCTTC. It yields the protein CASSESQPPYGYTF.

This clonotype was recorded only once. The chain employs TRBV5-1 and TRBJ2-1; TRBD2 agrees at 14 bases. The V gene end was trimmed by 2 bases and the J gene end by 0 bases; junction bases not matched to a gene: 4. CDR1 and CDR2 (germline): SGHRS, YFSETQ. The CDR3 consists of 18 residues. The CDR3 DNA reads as TGCGCCAGCAGCTTTCTAGGACTAGCGGGGGGCTCCTACAATGAGCAGTTCTTC. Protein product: CASSFLGLAGGSYNEQFF.

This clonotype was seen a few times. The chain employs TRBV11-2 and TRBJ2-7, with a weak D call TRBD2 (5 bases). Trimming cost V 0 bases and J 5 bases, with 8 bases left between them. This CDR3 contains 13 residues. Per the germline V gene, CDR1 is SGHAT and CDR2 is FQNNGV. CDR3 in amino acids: CASSLEGRNEQYF. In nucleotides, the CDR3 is TGTGCCAGCAGCTTAGAGGGGAGAAACGAGCAGTACTTC.

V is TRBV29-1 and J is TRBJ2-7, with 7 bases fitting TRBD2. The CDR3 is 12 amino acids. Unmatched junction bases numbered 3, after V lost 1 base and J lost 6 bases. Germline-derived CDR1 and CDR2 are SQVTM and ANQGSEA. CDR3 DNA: TGCAGCGTTGAAGTGGGGGGGGGCGAGCAGTACTTC. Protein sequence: CSVEVGGGEQYF.

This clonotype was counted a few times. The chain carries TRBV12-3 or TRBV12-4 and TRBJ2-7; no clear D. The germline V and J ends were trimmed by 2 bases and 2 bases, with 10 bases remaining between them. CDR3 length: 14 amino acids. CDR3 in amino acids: CASSLWVGTYEQYF. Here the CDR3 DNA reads TGTGCCAGCAGTTTATGGGTCGGAACCTACGAGCAGTACTTC.

The CDR3 loop reads CASSLEGQLTTEAFF. CDR3 coding DNA: TGTGCCAGCAGCTTAGAGGGACAGTTAACCACTGAAGCTTTCTTT. The rearrangement uses TRBV7-2 and TRBJ1-1; TRBD1 aligns across 7 bases. Germline CDR1 and CDR2: SGHTA and FQGNSA. The CDR3 has 15 amino acids. V was clipped by 1 base and J by 4 bases; unmatched bases: 6. Full variable domain (remainder filled in from reference TRBV7-2 and TRBJ1-1): GAGVSQSPSNKVTEKGKDVELRCDPISGHTALYWYRQSLGQGLEFLIYFQGNSAPDKSGLPSDRFSAERTGGSVSTLTIQRTQQEDSAVYLCASSLEGQLTTEAFFGQGTRLTVV.

CDR3 nucleotide sequence: TGCGCCAGCAGCTTAACTGGGACGGCCGTTGACTATGGCTACACCTTC. Encoded protein: CASSLTGTAVDYGYTF. The J gene is TRBJ1-2, the V gene TRBV5-1, with D perhaps matching TRBD1 (5 bases). Between the trimmed V and J ends, which lost 2 bases and 3 bases, there was a span of 17 bases. The CDR3 loop spans 16 amino acids. Germline V gene data show CDR1 as SGHRS and CDR2 as YFSETQ.